This T cell receptor beta chain derives from a study of PD-1 and CTLA-4 blockade in melanoma. The repertoire was sequenced with immunoSEQ multiplex PCR; TCRdb's copy has only in-frame clones and lacks some. The sample carries 30,000 to 35,000 clones, more than 85% recorded once. The length of the CDR3 is 16 residues. With 6 bases removed from V and 0 bases from J, the gap between germline ends came to 17 bases. Germline values: CDR1 SQVTM, CDR2 ANQGSEA. This sequence was found in a human donor with melanoma. Here the sequenced sample was CD8+ T cells from peripheral blood, taken from a patient given anti-PD-1 treatment. The chain joins TRBV29-1 to TRBJ1-4, with unresolved D. The CDR3 nucleotides are TGCAGCGTACAATATCCGACGGAGGCAACTAATGAAAAACTGTTTTTT. Its protein is CSVQYPTEATNEKLFF.